The subject of this entry is one T cell receptor (beta chain). Its antigen remains unidentified. The sample comes from a study of cytomegalovirus exposure and HLA in healthy donors. The study, taken as a whole, reports: Links to common viral pathogens appeared, in a later analysis, for several of the most significant clusters.

CDR1 is GTSNPN and CDR2 is SVGIG in the germline V gene (reference sequence). The length of the CDR3 is 15 residues. V gave up 2 bases and J gave up 6 bases, with 19 bases separating them. PCR employed 60 Vbeta and 13 Jbeta primers. Using immunoSEQ multiplex PCR, the repertoire was profiled, and TCRdb retains in-frame clones only, with some absent. The sample has roughly 150,000 clones, more than 60% seen once. This clonotype was sampled from a man between 18 and 29 years old in good health and CMV-seropositive. The source material was PBMCs. The chain uses TRBV30 and TRBJ1-2; D may be TRBD1 (5 bases). CDR3 sequence reads: CAWSLGTVPTDGYTF. In DNA, the CDR3 is TGTGCCTGGAGTCTGGGCACGGTACCGACAGATGGCTACACCTTC.